This T cell receptor (beta chain) emerged from a study of type 1 regulatory T cells. The wider study: This in vitro CD4 product, T-allo10, is enriched for Tr1 cells and alloantigen-specific. Regarding the study as a whole: Type 1 regulatory T cells had a more restricted TCR repertoire than non-type 1 regulatory T cells.

On this clonotype: What it binds is unknown.

One entry per CDR3 protein results from TCRdb running MiXCR on the reads. The table has 70,000 or so distinct CDR3 sequences, less than 25% seen once. Germline CDR1 is MNHEY and CDR2 is SMNVEV (reference sequence). The CDR3 loop spans 14 amino acids. After removal of 6 bases from V and 2 bases from J, the junction contained 3 bases not matched to a gene. The TCR was taken from a human donor in good health. The genes are TRBV27 and TRBJ1-5, with 8 bases that match TRBD1. The sequencing sample was made of cultured type 1 regulatory T (Tr1) cells, either the whole culture or a sorted fraction (not recorded which). The CDR3 region has the DNA TGTGCCAGCAGAGAGGGACAGGGCAATCAGCCCCAGCATTTT. Protein product: CASREGQGNQPQHF.